This T cell receptor (beta chain) was captured by sequencing in a study of identical twins. Study conclusions and caveats: Possibly, invariant MAIT and iNKT cells partly confounded zero-insertion analyses.

This clonotype was observed a handful of times. What it binds is unknown. The authors used template switching to add a universal primer site and gave cDNA unique molecular identifiers. TCRdb re-called the 5' RACE reads with MiXCR, one entry per CDR3 protein. The table has approximately 410,000 distinct CDR3 sequences, around 18% seen once. Sequenced: naive T cells sorted from blood. This TCR came from a man aged 45-65 years in good health.

The CDR3: CASSLDGTSGGKSSTDTQYF. DNA for the CDR3: TGTGCCAGCAGCTTAGACGGGACTAGCGGGGGAAAATCTAGCACAGATACGCAGTATTTT. The rearrangement links TRBV11-2 to TRBJ2-3, with 14 nucleotides matching TRBD2. Germline-derived CDR1 and CDR2 are SGHAT and FQNNGV. The CDR3 totals 20 residues. After removal of 0 bases from V and 0 bases from J, the junction contained 8 bases not matched to a gene.